This T cell receptor (beta chain) originates from a study of shared clonotypes between healthy human individuals. Study-wide results and caveats: Rarefaction demonstrated incomplete sorted-subset sequencing despite large depth. Clonotype sharing across a few donors was observed for approximately 5% of naive CD4 clonotypes. Memory subsets had estimated richness that was generally smaller than that of naive subsets.

As defined, naive CD8 cells were CD45RO-negative and positively selected for CCR7, with terminally differentiated effector memory CD45RA+ cells excluded. V was pared by 2 bases and J by 6 bases, with 7 bases of the junction left unmatched. CDR3 length: 15 amino acids. Looked up from germline, CDR1 is MDHEN and CDR2 is SYDVKM. This clone was counted a single time. Its antigen is unidentified. The assay was immunoSEQ multiplex PCR, and TCRdb's table has in-frame clones only and misses some. In the table there are about 2.1 million clones, more than 85% of which are singletons. The rearrangement uses TRBV28 and TRBJ2-1; 7 nucleotides line up with TRBD2. This sequence originates from a man aged 18 to 30 in good health. Some clones in this sample may be carry-over from other donors' samples. Specimen: naive CD8+ T cells from PBMCs. CDR3 region: CASSLPGLVSNEQFF. The CDR3 DNA reads TGTGCCAGCAGTTTACCTGGACTAGTGTCCAATGAGCAGTTCTTC. The whole variable domain, remainder taken from reference TRBV28 and TRBJ2-1, is DVKVTQSSRYLVKRTGEKVFLECVQDMDHENMFWYRQDPGLGLRLIYFSYDVKMKEKGDIPEGYSVSREKKERFSLILESASTNQTSMYLCASSLPGLVSNEQFFGPGTRLTVL.